These 12 T cell receptor beta chains originate from one sample sequenced in a study of molecular identifiers for immune sequencing clone quantification (dated by TCRdb to 2017 to 2018). Library preparation used PCR. The listed sequencing device is NextSeq 500. In-frame beta chains were kept once TCRdb had trimmed the public reads at Q25 with fastp and called clones with MiXCR. Each entry is one CDR3 protein sequence, shown with its most common DNA and genes. The table for this sample lists approximately 550,000 distinct CDR3 sequences; 25% of them were counted only once. The top ten clones comprise 0.7% to 0.9% of the sample. Sequencing input: naive CD8+ T cells from blood, with Jurkat cell RNA spiked in. The sample's cell subset or site label, in plain terms: FACS-sorted CD8+CD4-CCR7+CD45RA+ naive T cells. These receptors were obtained from a human donor in good health. Some libraries in this study had Jurkat cell RNA spiked in.

Of note for this clonotype: This may come from a read error, since a much larger clone is one base off. The V and J genes are TRBV7-8 and TRBJ2-3; a weak D match, TRBD2 (6 bases). Germline CDR1 reads SGHVS; CDR2 reads FQNEAQ. This CDR3 has 14 residues. The CDR3, as DNA: TGTGCCGGCAGCTTGGAGGGTTTTCCAGATACGCAGTATTTT. Protein product: CAGSLEGFPDTQYF.

In this sample, this clonotype turned up a few times. The chain combines TRBV6-6 with TRBJ2-7; TRBD2 agrees at 12 bases. CDR1 is MNHNY and CDR2 is SVGAGI in the germline V gene (reference sequence). There are 15 residues in the CDR3. V shed 0 bases, J shed 7 bases, and the junction held 4 bases outside the gene matches. The CDR3 coding sequence is TGTGCCAGCAGTTACTCGGCTAGCGGGAGGGGTGAGCAGTACTTC. Its protein product is CASSYSASGRGEQYF.

This clonotype has at least ten counts. The chain joins TRBV5-4 to TRBJ2-7; tentative D call: TRBD1 (6 bases). Germline loops: CDR1 SGHNT, CDR2 YYREEE (reference sequence). Trimming took 5 bases from V and 3 from J, leaving 18 bases between them. CDR3 length: 15 residues. CDR3 protein: CASSLVGQSSYEQYF. The CDR3 DNA is TGTGCCAGCAGTTTAGTCGGACAGAGCAGCTACGAGCAGTACTTC.

This clonotype was seen only a few times. The V gene is TRBV4-3, the J gene TRBJ2-1; maybe TRBD2 (6 bases). The germline gives CDR1 LGHNA, CDR2 YSLEER. Trimming took 0 bases from V and 7 from J, leaving 16 bases between them. The CDR3 consists of 16 residues. CDR3 bases: TGCGCCAGCAGCCAAGATCTAGCAGGGAGGAAGAATGAGCAGTTCTTC. Translating it yields CASSQDLAGRKNEQFF.

The V gene is TRBV27, the J gene TRBJ2-2, with D tentatively TRBD1 (5 bases). CDR1 and CDR2 (germline): MNHEY, SMNVEV (reference sequence). Trimming left V 1 base short and J 6 bases short, with 12 bases between. The CDR3 spans 15 residues. Here the CDR3 reads CASSLLGGASGELFF. The CDR3 DNA is TGTGCCAGCAGTTTATTGGGTGGGGCCTCCGGGGAGCTGTTTTTT.

This clonotype was detected many times. The chain combines TRBV7-9 with TRBJ2-5; weak D call: TRBD2 (6 bases). CDR3 length: 14 amino acids. Germline V gene lookup returns CDR1 SEHNR and CDR2 FQNEAQ (reference sequence). The V end lost 5 bases, the J end lost 3 bases, and 13 bases lay between the germline ends. The CDR3 bases are TGTGCCAGCAGCCCGAGGGACTCCGAAGAGACCCAGTACTTC. It codes for CASSPRDSEETQYF.

There are a few counts of this clonotype. This chain joins TRBV12-3 or TRBV12-4 and TRBJ1-3; tentatively, D is TRBD1 (6 bases). The germline V and J ends were trimmed by 5 bases and 0 bases, with 23 bases remaining between them. The CDR3 runs to 19 residues. The CDR3 sequence is CASSPTRGEPDHSGNTIYF. In nucleotides, the CDR3 is TGTGCCAGCAGTCCGACTAGGGGGGAGCCAGACCACTCTGGAAACACCATATATTTT.

CDR3 nucleotide sequence: TGCAGTGCTAGAGATATTGACAGGGCCGACTACGAGCAGTACTTC. This gives the protein CSARDIDRADYEQYF. The chain has TRBV20-1 and TRBJ2-7; TRBD1 agrees at 7 bases. Unmatched junction bases numbered 8, after V lost 0 bases and J lost 3 bases. The CDR3 runs 15 residues. The germline V gene encodes CDR1 DFQATT and CDR2 SNEGSKA (reference sequence).

This clonotype was seen only a few times. The V and J genes are TRBV19 and TRBJ2-5; possibly TRBD2 for D (6 bases). V lost 7 bases and J 6 bases, leaving 15 bases between the germline ends. This CDR3 spans 13 amino acids. The V gene's germline CDR1 is LNHDA and CDR2 SQIVND (reference sequence). The CDR3 sequence is CASIDREVKTQYF. CDR3 bases: TGTGCCAGTATCGATAGGGAGGTGAAGACCCAGTACTTC.

This clonotype has just one count. This chain joins TRBV7-6 and TRBJ2-7; D gene unclear. With 6 bases removed from V and 6 bases from J, the gap between germline ends came to 12 bases. The germline CDR1 and CDR2 sequences are SGHVS and FNYEAQ. CDR3 length: 12 amino acids. CDR3: CASRARESEQYF. CDR3 coding DNA: TGTGCCAGCAGGGCGAGAGAGAGCGAGCAGTACTTC.

This clonotype was observed a few times. The rearrangement links TRBV30 to TRBJ2-2; 8 bases map to TRBD2. CDR3 length: 17 amino acids. From germline, CDR1 is GTSNPN and CDR2 SVGIG (reference sequence). Unmatched junction bases numbered 14, after V lost 3 bases and J lost 5 bases. CDR3 in amino acids: CAWRERKRGRRTGELFF. CDR3 nucleotides: TGTGCCTGGAGGGAAAGAAAGCGGGGGCGTAGAACCGGGGAGCTGTTTTTT. Full variable domain (outside the CDR3, taken from reference TRBV30 and TRBJ2-2): SQTIHQWPATLVQPVGSPLSLECTVEGTSNPNLYWYRQAAGRGLQLLFYSVGIGQISSEVPQNLSASRPQDRQFILSSKKLLLSDSGFYLCAWRERKRGRRTGELFFGEGSRLTVL.

This clonotype has a handful of counts. V and J are TRBV9 and TRBJ2-7; 10 bases are a match to TRBD2. CDR1 SGDLS and CDR2 YYNGEE come from the germline V gene. The CDR3 has 15 amino acids. The junction had 7 bases not matched to a gene; V was cut back by 4 bases and J by 3 bases. Written as DNA, the CDR3 is TGTGCCAGCAGCCTAAGCGGGGGGGAGAACTACGAGCAGTACTTC. This sequence encodes CASSLSGGENYEQYF.